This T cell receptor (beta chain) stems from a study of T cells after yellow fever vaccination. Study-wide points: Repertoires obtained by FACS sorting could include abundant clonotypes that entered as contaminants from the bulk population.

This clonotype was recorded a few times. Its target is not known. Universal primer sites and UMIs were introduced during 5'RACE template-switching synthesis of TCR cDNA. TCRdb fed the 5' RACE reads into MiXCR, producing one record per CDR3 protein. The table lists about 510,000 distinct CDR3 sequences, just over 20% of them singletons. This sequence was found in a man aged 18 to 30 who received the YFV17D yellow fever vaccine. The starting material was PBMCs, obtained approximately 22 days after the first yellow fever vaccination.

CDR3 nucleotides: TGTGCCAGCAGCTTACAGAGACGGGGGAATTCACCCCTCCACTTT. Translation: CASSLQRRGNSPLHF. J is TRBJ1-6 and V is TRBV7-8, with a weak D call TRBD1 (5 bases). CDR3 length equals 15 residues. Trimming took 2 bases from V and 7 from J, leaving 12 bases between them. In germline, CDR1 is SGHVS, CDR2 FQNEAQ.